This T cell receptor beta chain was found in a study of spatial heterogeneity in lung cancer. Whole-study results and caveats: It was found that expanded intratumoral alpha and beta TCR counts tracked tumor mutation counts.

Within the sample, this clonotype is large. What it binds is not known. The CDR3 has 15 amino acids. From germline, CDR1 is SGHAT and CDR2 FQNNGV. Trimming took 2 bases from V and 1 from J, leaving 11 bases between them. Every molecule of TCR cDNA had its own unique molecular identifier. TCRdb ran MiXCR on the 5' RACE reads and lists one entry per CDR3 protein. The data show about 1,100 distinct CDR3 sequences, less than 25% seen once. Time point: sample taken at primary tumor resection. Unsorted tumor, nontumor lung tissue or cryopreserved PBMC supplied the whole RNA. The chain is built from TRBV11-2 and TRBJ1-1, with TRBD1 as a possible D gene (6 bases). The sequenced sample was lung tumor tissue, obtained at surgery. This TCR was recovered from a male donor with early-stage non-small cell lung cancer. The CDR3 is CASSLPGTPNTEAFF. CDR3 in DNA: TGTGCCAGCAGCTTACCCGGGACACCGAACACTGAAGCTTTCTTT.